A single sample gave rise to the 25 T cell receptor beta chains below, sequenced in a study of Graves' ophthalmopathy and Graves' hyperthyroidism. Transcripts of RNA were the source for amplifying TCR beta CDR3 regions. First-round RT-PCR used HTBI primers; second-round multiplex PCR followed. TCRdb re-called the multiplex PCR reads with MiXCR, one entry per CDR3 protein. Among approximately 460,000 distinct CDR3 sequences listed, roughly an eighth were seen once. Sequencing was carried out using blood. All receptors come from a woman in her 30s with Graves' ophthalmopathy.

V gene TRBV6-1 combines with J gene TRBJ1-2; 7 positions agree with TRBD1. Trimming took 4 bases from V and 8 from J; bases not matched to a gene: 4. The CDR3 covers 12 residues. Germline loops: CDR1 MNHNS, CDR2 SASEGT. CDR3 bases: TGTGCCAGCAGTGCCGACAGGGTCGGCTACACCTTC. Translation gives CASSADRVGYTF.

This clonotype has ten or more counts. The V gene is TRBV6-1, the J gene TRBJ2-2; perhaps TRBD2 as D (6 bases). The CDR3 covers 15 residues. Between the trimmed V and J ends, which lost 9 bases and 7 bases, there was a span of 21 bases. Germline CDR1 is MNHNS and CDR2 is SASEGT. CDR3 protein: CASGRRGQGGGELFF. Written as DNA, the CDR3 is TGTGCCAGTGGGAGACGCGGGCAGGGAGGCGGGGAGCTGTTTTTT.

The chain recombines TRBV5-5 with TRBJ2-5; no definite D call. CDR1 and CDR2 (germline): SGHKS, YYEKEE (reference sequence). This CDR3 comprises 13 residues. The V gene lost 2 bases and the J gene lost 5 bases, with 10 bases spanning the gap. The CDR3 spells CASSFDRLETQYF. In DNA form, the CDR3 reads TGTGCCAGCAGCTTTGACCGTTTGGAGACCCAGTACTTC.

This clonotype was seen at least ten times. This rearrangement joins TRBV2 to TRBJ1-5; D remains unclear. V lost 6 bases and J lost 5, with 20 bases in between. Looked up from germline, CDR1 is SNHLY and CDR2 is FYNNEI. The CDR3 length is 16 residues. CDR3 sequence: CASSAQLRETHQPQHF. Here the CDR3 DNA reads TGTGCCAGCAGCGCGCAACTGCGGGAGACCCATCAGCCCCAGCATTTT.

This clonotype was counted at least ten times. V is TRBV6-9 and J is TRBJ2-7; D may be TRBD1 (6 bases). CDR3 length equals 17 residues. In germline, CDR1 is MNHGY, CDR2 SVAAGI. Trimming took 6 bases from V and 3 from J, leaving 24 bases between them. In DNA form, the CDR3 reads TGTGCCAGCAGCCCCGGCCGAGGGGGTGCCCTGCTCTACGAGCAGTACTTC. This sequence encodes CASSPGRGGALLYEQYF.

This clonotype showed up many times. The chain uses TRBV28 and TRBJ2-7, with D tentatively TRBD2 (6 bases). Between the trimmed V and J ends, which lost 6 bases and 6 bases, there was a span of 18 bases. CDR3 length: 14 amino acids. Per germline, CDR1 MDHEN and CDR2 SYDVKM. CDR3 region: CASSPSTSHLEQYF. Written as DNA, the CDR3 is TGTGCCAGCAGCCCCTCAACTAGCCATCTCGAGCAGTACTTC.

This clonotype has a count of ten or more. This chain links TRBV6-5 with TRBJ1-1; TRBD1 might be the D (6 bases). Germline CDR1 MNHEY, CDR2 SVGAGI. This CDR3 has 15 amino acids. Between the trimmed V and J ends, which lost 6 bases and 3 bases, there was a span of 17 bases. CDR3 coding DNA: TGTGCCAGCAGCCCCGGGGGGGGCCGGGACACTGAAGCTTTCTTT. Residues: CASSPGGGRDTEAFF.

As concerns this clonotype: Here the CDR3 omits its conserved ending phenylalanine or tryptophan, so a read error is the likely source. J is TRBJ1-1 and V is TRBV5-5; D may be TRBD1 (6 bases). V was trimmed by 2 bases and J by 6 bases, leaving 17 bases between them. This CDR3 spans 15 amino acids. CDR1 and CDR2 (germline): SGHKS, YYEKEE (reference sequence). The CDR3 DNA reads TGTGCCAGCAGCTTATGGGAGCAGGGGTTCCCTGAAGCTTTCTCT. Protein: CASSLWEQGFPEAFS.

This clonotype was counted between two and nine times. The V and J genes are TRBV11-1 and TRBJ1-3, with a possible D match to TRBD1 (5 bases). V lost 5 bases, J lost 0 bases, and 17 bases lay in between. The germline V gene has CDR1 SGHAT and CDR2 FQDESV (reference sequence). This CDR3 contains 17 residues. The CDR3 region has the DNA TGTGCCAGCAGCCTCACCTTACAGGCGAGCTCTGGAAACACCATATATTTT. Translation: CASSLTLQASSGNTIYF.

The chain has TRBV18 and TRBJ1-1; TRBD1 might be the D (6 bases). V was pared by 8 bases and J by 0 bases, with 16 bases between. Germline assignment: CDR1 KGHSH and CDR2 LQKENI. The CDR3 is made up of 15 amino acids. The CDR3 region is CASMGAGSMNTEAFF. CDR3 sequence (DNA): TGTGCCAGCATGGGGGCAGGCTCGATGAACACTGAAGCTTTCTTT.

The gene calls are TRBV27 and TRBJ1-2; D perhaps matches TRBD1 (5 bases). V lost 0 bases and J 5 bases, leaving 16 bases between the germline ends. The CDR3 totals 16 residues. The germline CDR1 and CDR2 sequences are MNHEY and SMNVEV (reference sequence). The CDR3 DNA reads as TGTGCCAGCAGTTTATCGGGTCTCGGGGGTTTGTATGGCTACACCTTC. Its protein product is CASSLSGLGGLYGYTF.

The genes are TRBV30 and TRBJ1-5; a weak D match, TRBD1 (6 bases). Germline assignment: CDR1 GTSNPN and CDR2 SVGIG (reference sequence). The CDR3 is made up of 15 amino acids. The V gene lost 3 bases and the J gene lost 1 base, with 13 bases spanning the gap. DNA for the CDR3: TGTGCCTGGAGGCCTCTGGGACAAAGCAATCAGCCCCAGCATTTT. As protein: CAWRPLGQSNQPQHF. Looking up the rest from reference TRBV30 and TRBJ1-5 gives the full variable domain: SQTIHQWPATLVQPVGSPLSLECTVEGTSNPNLYWYRQAAGRGLQLLFYSVGIGQISSEVPQNLSASRPQDRQFILSSKKLLLSDSGFYLCAWRPLGQSNQPQHFGDGTRLSIL.

The CDR3 reads CASSRRGTLHVQDYGYTF. The CDR3 DNA reads as TGTGCCAGCAGTCGACGAGGGACATTACATGTACAGGACTATGGCTACACCTTC. This sequence joins TRBV28 and TRBJ1-2, with D possibly being TRBD1 (6 bases). V lost 5 bases to trimming and J lost 3 bases, with 25 bases between them. Germline V gene lookup returns CDR1 MDHEN and CDR2 SYDVKM. This CDR3 contains 18 residues.

This clonotype turned up a few times. V gene TRBV28 combines with J gene TRBJ1-6; the D gene is possibly TRBD1 (5 bases). The CDR3 runs 16 residues. The V gene's germline CDR1 is MDHEN and CDR2 SYDVKM. With 4 bases removed from V and 4 bases from J, the gap between germline ends came to 14 bases. The DNA for the CDR3 is TGTGCCAGCAGTTCCGGGACGCGGGGTTATAATTCACCCCTCCACTTT. Its translation: CASSSGTRGYNSPLHF.

In its sample, this clonotype was seen many times. The chain has TRBV28 and TRBJ2-7; D ambiguous. V dropped 6 bases and J dropped 0 bases, with 12 bases sitting between them. The CDR3 consists of 14 residues. Germline V gene sequence: CDR1 MDHEN, CDR2 SYDVKM. Here the CDR3 reads CASSLASTSYEQYF. The CDR3 nucleotides are TGTGCCAGCAGCTTAGCCAGTACCTCCTACGAGCAGTACTTC. Together with reference TRBV28 and TRBJ2-7, the CDR3 gives the full variable domain: DVKVTQSSRYLVKRTGEKVFLECVQDMDHENMFWYRQDPGLGLRLIYFSYDVKMKEKGDIPEGYSVSREKKERFSLILESASTNQTSMYLCASSLASTSYEQYFGPGTRLTVT.

This clonotype was detected many times. The J gene is TRBJ2-2, the V gene TRBV12-3 or TRBV12-4; 9 nucleotides line up with TRBD2. This CDR3 is built from 15 residues. V lost 2 bases, J lost 5 bases, and 3 bases stayed unmatched. The CDR3, as DNA: TGTGCCAGCAGTTTAAGCGGGGGGCTAACCGGGGAGCTGTTTTTT. Protein: CASSLSGGLTGELFF.

At least ten counts were recorded for this clonotype. The chain has TRBV5-1 and TRBJ1-1; unclear D gene. Germline CDR1 is SGHRS and CDR2 is YFSETQ. The CDR3 runs to 12 residues. V lost 4 bases, J lost 7 bases, and 11 bases lay in between. CDR3 amino acids: CASSAAHGEAFF. In nucleotides, the CDR3 is TGCGCCAGCAGCGCCGCACATGGTGAAGCTTTCTTT.

There are many counts of this clonotype. The chain combines TRBV7-9 with TRBJ1-6; D is unresolved. With 3 bases removed from V and 9 bases from J, the gap between germline ends came to 12 bases. This CDR3 has 14 residues. CDR1 SEHNR and CDR2 FQNEAQ come from the germline V gene (reference sequence). CDR3 region: CASSFSRLSSPLHF. The CDR3 nucleotides read TGTGCCAGCAGCTTTTCTAGGTTAAGTTCACCCCTCCACTTT.

Many counts were recorded for this clonotype. The V and J genes are TRBV2 and TRBJ2-7; maybe TRBD1 (6 bases). Germline V gene lookup returns CDR1 SNHLY and CDR2 FYNNEI. V lost 8 bases and J lost 5, with 13 bases in between. The CDR3 covers 12 residues. In nucleotides, the CDR3 is TGTGCCAGCCGTCGTGGGGGCCACGAGCAGTACTTC. Amino acids: CASRRGGHEQYF. The full variable domain, rest sourced from reference TRBV2 and TRBJ2-7, is EPEVTQTPSHQVTQMGQEVILRCVPISNHLYFYWYRQILGQKVEFLVSFYNNEISEKSEIFDDQFSVERPDGSNFTLKIRSTKLEDSAMYFCASRRGGHEQYFGPGTRLTVT.

The rearrangement uses TRBV5-1 and TRBJ1-5, with D uncertain. The germline V and J ends were trimmed by 1 base and 1 base, with 9 bases remaining between them. Germline-derived CDR1 and CDR2 are SGHRS and YFSETQ. The CDR3 is 15 amino acids. CDR3 nucleotide sequence: TGCGCCAGCAGCTTGTCCGGATCGAGCAATCAGCCCCAGCATTTT. Its translation: CASSLSGSSNQPQHF.

The count of this clonotype is one. A much larger clone lies a single base off, so this may be a read error. As the CDR3 is not closed by the conserved phenylalanine or tryptophan, this likely results from a read error. The J gene is TRBJ1-1, the V gene TRBV6-5; unclear D gene. The CDR3 runs 14 residues. The V gene's germline CDR1 is MNHEY and CDR2 SVGAGI. The V and J ends lost 3 bases and 1 base respectively, with 9 bases between them. CDR3 protein: CASSYLRTNTEAFY. The CDR3 nucleotides read TGTGCCAGCAGTTATCTCAGGACGAACACTGAAGCTTTCTAT.

This clonotype was seen at least ten times. The chain carries TRBV6-5 and TRBJ1-1; D call uncertain. The CDR3 is 15 residues long. Germline CDR1 MNHEY, CDR2 SVGAGI. Trimming shortened V by 5 bases and J by 4 bases, and 17 bases separated the two germline ends. The CDR3 reads CASSPSRVIATEAFF. The CDR3 DNA reads as TGTGCCAGCAGTCCCTCAAGGGTAATTGCCACTGAAGCTTTCTTT.

In its sample, this clonotype was seen a few times. V and J are TRBV12-3 or TRBV12-4 and TRBJ2-5; D gene unclear. Trimming cost V 9 bases and J 2 bases, with 19 bases left between them. The CDR3 length is 15 residues. Here the CDR3 reads CARPANGATQETQYF. The CDR3 DNA sequence: TGTGCCAGGCCGGCTAACGGAGCCACTCAAGAGACCCAGTACTTC.

This clonotype has a count of ten or more. The chain joins TRBV5-1 to TRBJ1-5; 7 bases line up with TRBD1. Germline V gene sequence: CDR1 SGHRS, CDR2 YFSETQ. CDR3 length equals 16 residues. Unmatched junction bases numbered 3, after V lost 0 bases and J lost 0 bases. DNA of the CDR3: TGCGCCAGCAGCTTGGGGGGACAGTTTAGCAATCAGCCCCAGCATTTT. The encoded protein is CASSLGGQFSNQPQHF. The whole variable domain, filled in from reference TRBV5-1 and TRBJ1-5, reads KAGVTQTPRYLIKTRGQQVTLSCSPISGHRSVSWYQQTPGQGLQFLFEYFSETQRNKGNFPGRFSGRQFSNSRSEMNVSTLELGDSALYLCASSLGGQFSNQPQHFGDGTRLSIL.

A word on this clonotype: A clone one base away is much larger, so this may be a read error. This is likely a read error, given that the CDR3 carries no conserved phenylalanine or tryptophan at its end. The genes are TRBV7-2 and TRBJ2-7, with a tentative D call TRBD1 (6 bases). This CDR3 contains 14 residues. V lost 3 bases and J lost 1, with 10 bases in between. The germline gives CDR1 SGHTA, CDR2 FQGNSA. CDR3 coding DNA: TGTGCCAGCAGCTTCCCAGGGGTTTCCTACGAGCAGTACTAC. Amino acids: CASSFPGVSYEQYY.